Listed below are T cell receptor beta chains from one sample, sequenced in a study of blood T cell repertoires in COVID-19. The repertoire was sequenced with immunoSEQ multiplex PCR; TCRdb's copy has only in-frame clones and lacks some. This table holds under 150,000 clones, about 80% found once. Sequenced input: PBMCs or T cells enriched from blood (not recorded which). The receptor source for this set is a man in his fifties or sixties in a cohort exposed to, infected with or recovered from COVID-19 (not recorded which). CDR3s include the opening cysteine and the closing phenylalanine or tryptophan. D genes are given only for firm matches. Clone size is stated in some rows and not others, as once, few, many or a class when expanded.

length: 16
V: TRBV4-3
size: NA
D: NA
J: TRBJ2-3
DNA: TGCGCCAGCAGCCAAAGCGGCAGGGGAAGCACAGATACGCAGTATTTT
CDR3: CASSQSGRGSTDTQYF

length: 15
V: TRBV10-3
size: NA
D: TRBD1
J: TRBJ2-7
DNA: TGTGCCATCAGTAGCCCGGGACAGGTTCCCTACGAGCAGTACTTC
CDR3: CAISSPGQVPYEQYF

length: 13
V: TRBV5-1
size: NA
D: NA
J: TRBJ1-2
DNA: TGCGCCAGCAGCGCAGACAGTGCCTATGGCTACACCTTC
CDR3: CASSADSAYGYTF

length: 17
V: TRBV7-2
size: NA
D: NA
J: TRBJ1-2
DNA: TGTGCCAGCAGCTCTAGTTCCGGGACACATTCCATCTATGGCTACACCTTC
CDR3: CASSSSSGTHSIYGYTF

length: 11
V: TRBV10-2
size: NA
D: NA
J: TRBJ1-2
DNA: TGCGCCAGCAGTTTCTTCCCGATTCTATCCTTC
CDR3: CASSFFPILSF

length: 12
V: TRBV29-1
size: few
D: NA
J: TRBJ2-7
DNA: TGCAGCGTTGAAGAAGGAACGGGCGAGCAGTACTTC
CDR3: CSVEEGTGEQYF

length: 16
V: TRBV28
size: NA
D: TRBD1
J: TRBJ2-3
DNA: TGTGCCAGCAGTTTAGCCGGGACAGAGGGCACAGATACGCAGTATTTT
CDR3: CASSLAGTEGTDTQYF

length: 11
V: TRBV28
size: NA
D: NA
J: TRBJ2-1
DNA: TGTGCCAGCAGTTTTCGGGGTGAGCAGTTCTTC
CDR3: CASSFRGEQFF

length: 15
V: TRBV6-5
size: once
D: NA
J: TRBJ2-3
DNA: TGTGCCAGCTGTTCCCTCTTTGGCTGCACAGATACGCAGTATTTT
CDR3: CASCSLFGCTDTQYF

length: 15
V: TRBV28
size: NA
D: NA
J: TRBJ1-4
DNA: TGTGCCAGCAGACCAGGGTGGGCGGCTAATGAAAAACTGTTTTTT
CDR3: CASRPGWAANEKLFF

length: 12
V: TRBV2
size: NA
D: NA
J: TRBJ1-1
DNA: TGTGCCAGCAGTGAAGTTCTCACTGAAGCTTTCTTT
CDR3: CASSEVLTEAFF

length: 15
V: TRBV18
size: once
D: TRBD1
J: TRBJ1-5
DNA: TGTGCCAGCTCGCTGGGACAGGGAGGCAATCAGCCCCAGCATTTT
CDR3: CASSLGQGGNQPQHF

length: 15
V: TRBV19
size: NA
D: NA
J: TRBJ1-2
DNA: TGTGCCAGTAGTATAAGCGGGGCGACACCCTATGGCTACACCTTC
CDR3: CASSISGATPYGYTF

length: 13
V: TRBV20-1
size: NA
D: TRBD1
J: TRBJ1-2
DNA: TGCAGTGCTAGTAGACAGGGTCGAAGCGGCTACACCTTC
CDR3: CSASRQGRSGYTF

length: 13
V: TRBV27
size: once
D: TRBD1
J: TRBJ2-7
DNA: TGTGCCAGCTCAGGGGGCAGGGACTACGAGCAGTACTTC
CDR3: CASSGGRDYEQYF

length: 14
V: TRBV2
size: NA
D: TRBD1
J: TRBJ2-5
DNA: TGTGCCAGCAGCCCGGGACAGCCCCAAGAGACCCAGTACTTC
CDR3: CASSPGQPQETQYF

length: 14
V: TRBV5-1
size: NA
D: NA
J: TRBJ1-2
DNA: TGCGCCAGCAGCTTGGATCCAGGGATCTATGGCTACACCTTC
CDR3: CASSLDPGIYGYTF

length: 13
V: TRBV6-6
size: NA
D: NA
J: TRBJ1-2
DNA: TGTGCCAGCAGTAGTTATCCGCTATATGGCTACACCTTC
CDR3: CASSSYPLYGYTF

length: 16
V: TRBV7-9
size: NA
D: NA
J: TRBJ2-3
DNA: TGTGCCAGCAGCCCGCCCGGGCCGGACAATACAGATACGCAGTATTTT
CDR3: CASSPPGPDNTDTQYF

length: 17
V: TRBV21-1
size: NA
D: NA
J: TRBJ2-7
DNA: TGTGCCAGCAGCGCTCCCATTCAAGCAGGGACAGGGAACGAGCAGTACTTC
CDR3: CASSAPIQAGTGNEQYF

length: 17
V: TRBV23-1
size: once
D: TRBD1
J: TRBJ2-7
DNA: TGCGCCAGCAGTCAATCTTGGAGACAGGGTGTGGTTAGCGAGCAGTACTTC
CDR3: CASSQSWRQGVVSEQYF

length: 15
V: TRBV6-1
size: NA
D: TRBD1
J: TRBJ1-2
DNA: TGTGCCAGCAGTGAAGCGCTTCGGACAGGGAGAGGCTACACCTTC
CDR3: CASSEALRTGRGYTF

length: 14
V: TRBV7-9
size: NA
D: NA
J: TRBJ2-5
DNA: TGTGCCAGCAGCTTATCCCCTAGCGCAGAGACCCAGTACTTC
CDR3: CASSLSPSAETQYF

length: 11
V: TRBV7-9
size: once
D: NA
J: TRBJ1-1
DNA: TGTGCCAGCTCCCCCCGGGAGGAAGCTTTCTTT
CDR3: CASSPREEAFF

length: 15
V: TRBV5-1
size: NA
D: NA
J: TRBJ2-1
DNA: TGCGCCAGCAGCTTGTCTATCGGGAGTAACAATGAGCAGTTCTTC
CDR3: CASSLSIGSNNEQFF

length: 15
V: TRBV19
size: NA
D: NA
J: TRBJ1-2
DNA: TGTGCCAGTAGTATAGACTCAGGACCCAAGGGGGGCTACACCTTC
CDR3: CASSIDSGPKGGYTF

length: 16
V: TRBV6-1
size: NA
D: TRBD1
J: TRBJ1-2
DNA: TGTGCCAGCAGTGGAGGGGTGGGACAGCCGAACTATGGCTACACCTTC
CDR3: CASSGGVGQPNYGYTF

length: 14
V: TRBV27
size: NA
D: NA
J: TRBJ1-5
DNA: TGTGCCAGCAGTGAACAGGGTAGCAATCAGCCCCAGCATTTT
CDR3: CASSEQGSNQPQHF

length: 13
V: TRBV28
size: NA
D: NA
J: TRBJ1-1
DNA: TGTGCCAGCGTATCAACGGGGAACACTGAAGCTTTCTTT
CDR3: CASVSTGNTEAFF

length: 12
V: TRBV12-3/TRBV12-4
size: NA
D: NA
J: TRBJ2-1
DNA: TGTGCCAGCAGTTTAACTAGCAATGAGCAGTTCTTC
CDR3: CASSLTSNEQFF

length: 16
V: TRBV2
size: NA
D: NA
J: TRBJ2-7
DNA: TGTGCCAGCAGTGTCCAAAGGGGCAGCAATTCCTACGAGCAGTACTTC
CDR3: CASSVQRGSNSYEQYF

length: 17
V: TRBV5-1
size: once
D: TRBD2
J: TRBJ2-1
DNA: TGCGCCAGCAGCTTGGCCGGGCTAGCGGGGCCGTACAATGAGCAGTTCTTC
CDR3: CASSLAGLAGPYNEQFF

length: 14
V: TRBV11-3
size: NA
D: NA
J: TRBJ2-2
DNA: TGTGCCAGCAGCAAGGGGGTGGTTACCGGGGAGCTGTTTTTT
CDR3: CASSKGVVTGELFF

length: 11
V: TRBV30
size: NA
D: TRBD1
J: TRBJ2-7
DNA: TGTGCCTGGGCAGGGGGCTACGAGCAGTACTTC
CDR3: CAWAGGYEQYF

length: 11
V: TRBV20-1
size: medium-sized
D: TRBD1
J: TRBJ2-7
DNA: TGCAGTGCCCCGACAGGGACATTGCAGTACTTC
CDR3: CSAPTGTLQYF

length: 16
V: TRBV7-3
size: NA
D: NA
J: TRBJ2-3
DNA: TGTGCCAGCAGCTTAACGTCAGGTTTACTTCAAGATACGCAGTATTTT
CDR3: CASSLTSGLLQDTQYF

length: 11
V: TRBV2
size: NA
D: NA
J: TRBJ1-2
DNA: TGTGCCAGCAGTGATAGCGACTCACGGAGCTTC
CDR3: CASSDSDSRSF

length: 14
V: TRBV2
size: NA
D: NA
J: TRBJ2-4
DNA: TGTGCCAGCAGTGGTACCGGGTCCAAAAACATTCAGTACTTC
CDR3: CASSGTGSKNIQYF

length: 15
V: TRBV4-1
size: NA
D: NA
J: TRBJ2-7
DNA: TGCGCCAGCAGCCAAATCCAGGGGTCCTCCTACGAGCAGTACTTC
CDR3: CASSQIQGSSYEQYF

length: 16
V: TRBV7-9
size: NA
D: TRBD2
J: TRBJ2-7
DNA: TGTGCCAGCAGCGCCTCTTCTAGCGGGAGGGCGGGGGAGCAGTACTTC
CDR3: CASSASSSGRAGEQYF

length: 11
V: TRBV20-1
size: once
D: NA
J: TRBJ2-7
DNA: TGCAGTGCTACCGGACGGGGGGAGCAGTACTTC
CDR3: CSATGRGEQYF

length: 16
V: TRBV6-5
size: few
D: TRBD1
J: TRBJ1-2
DNA: TGTGCCAGCAGTTACTCCCGGACAGGGGGAGGGTATGGCTACACCTTC
CDR3: CASSYSRTGGGYGYTF

length: 15
V: TRBV6-2/TRBV6-3
size: few
D: TRBD1
J: TRBJ2-5
DNA: TGTGCCAGCAGTTCGGGACAGGGGCCACCGGAGACCCAGTACTTC
CDR3: CASSSGQGPPETQYF

length: 14
V: TRBV3-1/TRBV3-2
size: NA
D: TRBD1
J: TRBJ1-1
DNA: TGTGCCAGCAGTCGGAGAACAGGGGACACTGAAGCTTTCTTT
CDR3: CASSRRTGDTEAFF

length: 15
V: TRBV6-2/TRBV6-3
size: NA
D: TRBD1
J: TRBJ1-5
DNA: TGTGCCAGCAGTTCCGGACAGGGTAAGTCTCAGCCCCAGCATTTT
CDR3: CASSSGQGKSQPQHF

length: 14
V: TRBV14
size: NA
D: NA
J: TRBJ1-6
DNA: TGTGCCAGCAGCCAAGTACAGGCTCTATCACCCCTCCACTTT
CDR3: CASSQVQALSPLHF

length: 16
V: TRBV19
size: NA
D: NA
J: TRBJ1-1
DNA: TGTGCCAGTAGCTCCAACGGGAGGGGAGAGTTCACTGAAGCTTTCTTT
CDR3: CASSSNGRGEFTEAFF

length: 17
V: TRBV5-1
size: NA
D: TRBD1
J: TRBJ2-7
DNA: TGCGCCAGCAGCTTGTCCTCCGGGACAGGACTCTCCTACGAGCAGTACTTC
CDR3: CASSLSSGTGLSYEQYF

length: 15
V: TRBV6-5
size: NA
D: TRBD1
J: TRBJ2-7
DNA: TGTGCCAGCAGTCAAACAGGGGGCGGTTTGGGCGAGCAGTACTTC
CDR3: CASSQTGGGLGEQYF

length: 14
V: TRBV5-1
size: NA
D: TRBD2
J: TRBJ2-1
DNA: TGCGCCAGCAGCTTAGCGGGACGGATCGATGAGCAGTTCTTC
CDR3: CASSLAGRIDEQFF

length: 14
V: TRBV29-1
size: NA
D: TRBD1
J: TRBJ1-1
DNA: TGCAGCGTGGAACAGGGGTTGGGGAACACTGAAGCTTTCTTT
CDR3: CSVEQGLGNTEAFF

length: 16
V: TRBV7-8
size: NA
D: NA
J: TRBJ1-4
DNA: TGTGCCAGCAGCTTAGCGGGAGGGGCAACTAATGAAAAACTGTTTTTT
CDR3: CASSLAGGATNEKLFF

length: 13
V: TRBV27
size: NA
D: TRBD2
J: TRBJ2-3
DNA: TGTGCCAGCAGTGGGACTAGGAAAGATACGCAGTATTTT
CDR3: CASSGTRKDTQYF

length: 11
V: TRBV7-9
size: NA
D: NA
J: TRBJ2-5
DNA: TGTGCCAGCAGCTTACCCGGACTCCAGTACTTC
CDR3: CASSLPGLQYF

length: 14
V: TRBV19
size: NA
D: NA
J: TRBJ1-2
DNA: TGTGCCAGTAGTATTGACAGGCTGGGATATGGCTACACCTTC
CDR3: CASSIDRLGYGYTF

length: 16
V: TRBV18
size: NA
D: NA
J: TRBJ2-1
DNA: TGTGCCAGCTCACCGGGGATAGCCCGCGGGTACAATGAGCAGTTCTTC
CDR3: CASSPGIARGYNEQFF

length: 16
V: TRBV9
size: NA
D: TRBD2
J: TRBJ2-1
DNA: TGTGCCAGCAGCGCAACAGCGGGAGGGCCATTAAATGAGCAGTTCTTC
CDR3: CASSATAGGPLNEQFF

length: 14
V: TRBV24-1
size: NA
D: NA
J: TRBJ2-1
DNA: TGTGCCACCAGTGCCAGGGGTCGTTTAAATGAGCAGCTCTTC
CDR3: CATSARGRLNEQLF

length: 15
V: TRBV27
size: NA
D: NA
J: TRBJ1-4
DNA: TGTGCCAGCAGTTCCCCGACAGACTTGAATGAAAAACTGTTTTTT
CDR3: CASSSPTDLNEKLFF